Presented here are 5 T cell receptor beta chains from one specimen sequenced in a study of blood T cell repertoires in COVID-19. Method: immunoSEQ multiplex PCR; TCRdb's copy keeps in-frame clones and lacks some. The repertoire holds some 380,000 clones, with about 90% as singletons. Material: PBMCs or T cells enriched from blood (not recorded which). These receptors came from a man aged 30 to 45 who had recovered from COVID-19.

The chain combines TRBV27 with TRBJ1-6; perhaps TRBD1 as D (6 bases). The V end lost 2 bases, the J end lost 10 bases, and 12 bases lay between the germline ends. This CDR3 is built from 14 residues. Per the germline V gene, CDR1 is MNHEY and CDR2 is SMNVEV (reference sequence). The CDR3 spells CASSLRTDRSPLHF. The CDR3 coding sequence is TGTGCCAGCAGTTTAAGGACAGATCGGTCACCCCTCCACTTT.

V is TRBV7-9 and J is TRBJ2-6; possible D gene TRBD1, 6 bases. CDR3 length equals 14 residues. Germline CDR1 SEHNR, CDR2 FQNEAQ (reference sequence). The V end was cut by 6 bases, the J end by 1 base, with 7 bases between. The CDR3: CASRQGSGANVLTF. CDR3 DNA: TGTGCCAGCAGGCAGGGGTCTGGGGCCAACGTCCTGACTTTC.

The chain links TRBV3-1 (or the pseudogene TRBV3-2) to TRBJ2-1, with D uncertain. CDR1 is LGHDT, CDR2 YNNKEL, per germline (reference sequence). There are 11 residues in the CDR3. V lost 6 bases to trimming and J lost 7 bases, with 7 bases between them. As DNA, the CDR3 is TGTGCCAGCAGTCGCAGTAATGAGCAGTTCTTC. It encodes CASSRSNEQFF.

V usage is TRBV11-2 and J usage is TRBJ2-7, with TRBD1 matching 9 bases. Germline V gene sequence: CDR1 SGHAT, CDR2 FQNNGV. CDR3 size: 14 residues. J gave up 2 bases and V 4 bases, and 3 bases lay outside the gene matches. CDR3 residues: CASSWTGVAYEQYF. The CDR3 nucleotides read TGTGCCAGCAGCTGGACAGGGGTGGCCTACGAGCAGTACTTC.

CDR3 loop: CASSTQGPTIYGYTF. CDR3 sequence (DNA): TGTGCCAGCAGTACACAGGGTCCAACAATCTATGGCTACACCTTC. The rearrangement links TRBV6-5 to TRBJ1-2, with D maybe TRBD1 (6 bases). Germline CDR1 and CDR2: MNHEY and SVGAGI. V was trimmed by 5 bases and J by 4 bases, leaving 17 bases between them. This CDR3 is built from 15 residues.